This TCR beta chain was captured by sequencing in a study of long-term antiretroviral therapy in people with HIV. Study context: The earliest samples came from an era when ART typically awaited falling CD4 counts.

General study points: Diversity rose after ART but stayed below transplant donor controls. Clones showing expansion before ART dominated the repertoire at all time points.

CDR3 size: 15 residues. Germline V lookup: CDR1 MNHEY, CDR2 SVGAGI. Trimming shortened V by 6 bases and J by 9 bases, and 21 bases separated the two germline ends. Survey-level resolution applied to immunoSEQ assay v3.0. Assay: immunoSEQ multiplex PCR; the TCRdb copy retains only in-frame clones and omits some. The sample has approximately 20,000 clones, around three quarters seen once. Concerning this clone: Antigen: not known.

There were about 1-11 million cryopreserved PBMC in the samples before DNA extraction. The chain has TRBV6-5 and TRBJ1-5; perhaps TRBD1 as D (6 bases). This specimen consisted of unsorted PBMCs, obtained 4.1 years after starting antiretroviral therapy. The clonotype was recovered from a woman aged 40 to 50 with HIV. CDR3 DNA sequence: TGTGCCAGCAGGCCTGAGGGGGGGATAATTATGCCCCAGCATTTT. It specifies CASRPEGGIIMPQHF.